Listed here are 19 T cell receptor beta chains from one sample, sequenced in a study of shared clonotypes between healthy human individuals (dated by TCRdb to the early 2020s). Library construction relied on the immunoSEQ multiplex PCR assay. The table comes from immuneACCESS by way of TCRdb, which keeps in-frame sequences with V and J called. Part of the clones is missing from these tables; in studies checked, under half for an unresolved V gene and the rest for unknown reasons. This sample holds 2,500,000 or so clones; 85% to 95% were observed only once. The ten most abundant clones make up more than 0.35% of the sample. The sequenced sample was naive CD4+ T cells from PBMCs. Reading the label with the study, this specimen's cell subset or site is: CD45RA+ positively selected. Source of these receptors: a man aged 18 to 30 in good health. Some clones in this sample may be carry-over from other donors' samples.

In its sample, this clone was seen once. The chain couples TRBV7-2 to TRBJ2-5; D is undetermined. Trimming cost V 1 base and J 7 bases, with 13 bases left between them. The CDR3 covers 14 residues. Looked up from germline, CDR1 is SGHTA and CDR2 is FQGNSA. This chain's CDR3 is CASSLEFSSATQYF. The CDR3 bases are TGTGCCAGCAGCTTAGAGTTCAGCTCGGCGACCCAGTACTTC.

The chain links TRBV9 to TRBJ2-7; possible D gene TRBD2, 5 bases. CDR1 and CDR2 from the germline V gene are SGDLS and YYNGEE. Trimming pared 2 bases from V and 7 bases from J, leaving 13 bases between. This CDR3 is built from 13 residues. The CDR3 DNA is TGTGCCAGCAGCGTTTTAGGGTCGGGGGAGCAGTACTTC. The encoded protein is CASSVLGSGEQYF.

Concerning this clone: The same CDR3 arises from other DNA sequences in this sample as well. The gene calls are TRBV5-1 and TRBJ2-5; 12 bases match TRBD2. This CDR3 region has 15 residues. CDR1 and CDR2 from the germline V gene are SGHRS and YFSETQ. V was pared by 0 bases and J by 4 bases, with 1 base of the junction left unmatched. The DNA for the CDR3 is TGCGCCAGCAGCTTGGGACTAGCGGGAGCAGAGACCCAGTACTTC. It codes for CASSLGLAGAETQYF.

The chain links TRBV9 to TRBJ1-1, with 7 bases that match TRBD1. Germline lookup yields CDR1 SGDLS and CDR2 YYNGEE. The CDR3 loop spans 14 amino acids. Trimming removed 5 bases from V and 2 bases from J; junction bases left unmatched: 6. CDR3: CASSEGADNTEAFF. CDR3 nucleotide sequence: TGTGCCAGCAGTGAGGGGGCAGATAACACTGAAGCTTTCTTT.

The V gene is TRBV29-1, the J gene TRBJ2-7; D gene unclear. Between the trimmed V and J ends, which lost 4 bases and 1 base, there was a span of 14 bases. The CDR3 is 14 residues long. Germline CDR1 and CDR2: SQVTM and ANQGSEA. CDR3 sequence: CSVGRTADSYEQYF. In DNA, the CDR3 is TGCAGCGTTGGACGGACCGCCGATTCCTACGAGCAGTACTTC.

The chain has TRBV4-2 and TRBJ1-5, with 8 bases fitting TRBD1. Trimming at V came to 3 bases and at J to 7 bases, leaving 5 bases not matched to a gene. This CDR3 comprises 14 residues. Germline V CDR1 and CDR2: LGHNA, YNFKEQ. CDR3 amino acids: CASSHAGGEQPQHF. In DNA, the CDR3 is TGTGCCAGCAGCCACGCAGGGGGCGAACAGCCCCAGCATTTT.

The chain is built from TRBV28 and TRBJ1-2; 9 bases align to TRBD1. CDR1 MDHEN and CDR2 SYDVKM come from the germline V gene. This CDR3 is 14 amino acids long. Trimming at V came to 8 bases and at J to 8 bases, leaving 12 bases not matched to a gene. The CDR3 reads CASATRTGDGGYTF. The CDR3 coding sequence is TGTGCCAGCGCAACTCGGACAGGGGACGGAGGCTACACCTTC.

In DNA form, the CDR3 reads TGTGCCAGCAGCTTAGCGTCTGTAGGGACAGGGAACACCGGGGAGCTGTTTTTT. It yields the protein CASSLASVGTGNTGELFF. The chain has TRBV11-3 and TRBJ2-2, with 8 bases lining up with TRBD1. This CDR3 comprises 18 residues. CDR1 is SGHNT and CDR2 is YENEEA in the germline V gene. The V segment lost 1 base and the J segment 1 base; nucleotides outside the gene matches: 8.

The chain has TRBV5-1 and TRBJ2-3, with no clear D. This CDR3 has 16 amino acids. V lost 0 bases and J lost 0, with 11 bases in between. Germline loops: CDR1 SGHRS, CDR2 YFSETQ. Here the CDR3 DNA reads TGCGCCAGCAGCTTGGCGGCAACCTCTAGCACAGATACGCAGTATTTT. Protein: CASSLAATSSTDTQYF.

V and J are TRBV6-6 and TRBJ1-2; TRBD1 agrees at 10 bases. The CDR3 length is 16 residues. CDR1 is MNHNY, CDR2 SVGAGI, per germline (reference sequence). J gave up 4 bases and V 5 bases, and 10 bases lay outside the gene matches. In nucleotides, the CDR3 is TGTGCCAGCAGTCTCACAGACAGGGGGCAGGGCTATGGCTACACCTTC. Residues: CASSLTDRGQGYGYTF.

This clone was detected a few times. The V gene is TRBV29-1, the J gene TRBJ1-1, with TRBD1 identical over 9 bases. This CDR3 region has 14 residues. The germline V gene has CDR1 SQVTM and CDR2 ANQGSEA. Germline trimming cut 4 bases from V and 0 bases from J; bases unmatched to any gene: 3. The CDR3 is CSVGWDRVNTEAFF. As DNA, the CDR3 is TGCAGCGTTGGATGGGACAGGGTGAACACTGAAGCTTTCTTT.

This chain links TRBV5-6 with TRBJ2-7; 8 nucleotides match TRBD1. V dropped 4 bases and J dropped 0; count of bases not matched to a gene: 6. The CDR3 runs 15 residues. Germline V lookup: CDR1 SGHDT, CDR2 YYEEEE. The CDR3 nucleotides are TGTGCCAGCAGCGGAACAGGGGGGAGCTCCTACGAGCAGTACTTC. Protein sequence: CASSGTGGSSYEQYF.

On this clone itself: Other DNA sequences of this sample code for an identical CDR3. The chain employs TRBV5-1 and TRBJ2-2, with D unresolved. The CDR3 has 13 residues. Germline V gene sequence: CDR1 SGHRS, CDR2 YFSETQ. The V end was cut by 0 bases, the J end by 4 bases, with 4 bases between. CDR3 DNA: TGCGCCAGCAGCTTGGTTGGCACCGGGGAGCTGTTTTTT. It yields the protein CASSLVGTGELFF.

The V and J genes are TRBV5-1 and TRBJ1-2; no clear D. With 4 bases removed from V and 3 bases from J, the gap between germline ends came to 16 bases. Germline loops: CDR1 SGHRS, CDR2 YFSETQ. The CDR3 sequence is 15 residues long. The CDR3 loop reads CASSRAEGGDYGYTF. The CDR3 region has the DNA TGCGCCAGCAGCCGGGCCGAGGGAGGAGACTATGGCTACACCTTC.

The CDR3 DNA reads as TGTGCCAGCAACATGGCCCAGTACGGCCAAGAGACCCAGTACTTC. This sequence encodes CASNMAQYGQETQYF. The chain links TRBV5-5 to TRBJ2-5; D uncertain. Deletions cut 6 bases from V and 1 base from J, with 16 bases between. The CDR3 is 15 amino acids. Germline V gives CDR1 SGHKS, CDR2 YYEKEE (reference sequence).

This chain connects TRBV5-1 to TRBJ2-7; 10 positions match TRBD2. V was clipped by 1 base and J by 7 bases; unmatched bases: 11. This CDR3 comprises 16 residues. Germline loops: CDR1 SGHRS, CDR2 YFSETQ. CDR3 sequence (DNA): TGCGCCAGCAGCTTGACCAGCAGCGGGAGGGCCCTAGAGCAGTACTTC. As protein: CASSLTSSGRALEQYF.

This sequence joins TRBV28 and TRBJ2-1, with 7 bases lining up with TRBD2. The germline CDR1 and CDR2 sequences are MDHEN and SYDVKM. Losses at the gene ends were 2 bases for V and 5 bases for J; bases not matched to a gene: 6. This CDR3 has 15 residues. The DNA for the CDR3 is TGTGCCAGCAGTTTAGAGGGAGGGCACGACAATGAGCAGTTCTTC. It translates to CASSLEGGHDNEQFF.

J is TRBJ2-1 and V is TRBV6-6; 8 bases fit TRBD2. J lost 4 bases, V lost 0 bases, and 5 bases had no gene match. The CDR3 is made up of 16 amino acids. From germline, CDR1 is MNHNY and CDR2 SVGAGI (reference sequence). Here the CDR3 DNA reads TGTGCCAGCAGTTACTCCCCGGGACTAGTATACAATGAGCAGTTCTTC. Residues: CASSYSPGLVYNEQFF.

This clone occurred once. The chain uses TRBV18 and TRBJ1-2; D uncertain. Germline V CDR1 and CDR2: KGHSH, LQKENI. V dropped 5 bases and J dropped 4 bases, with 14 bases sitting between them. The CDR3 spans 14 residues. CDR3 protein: CASSEYSRPYGYTF. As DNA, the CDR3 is TGTGCCAGCTCAGAGTATTCAAGACCCTATGGCTACACCTTC.